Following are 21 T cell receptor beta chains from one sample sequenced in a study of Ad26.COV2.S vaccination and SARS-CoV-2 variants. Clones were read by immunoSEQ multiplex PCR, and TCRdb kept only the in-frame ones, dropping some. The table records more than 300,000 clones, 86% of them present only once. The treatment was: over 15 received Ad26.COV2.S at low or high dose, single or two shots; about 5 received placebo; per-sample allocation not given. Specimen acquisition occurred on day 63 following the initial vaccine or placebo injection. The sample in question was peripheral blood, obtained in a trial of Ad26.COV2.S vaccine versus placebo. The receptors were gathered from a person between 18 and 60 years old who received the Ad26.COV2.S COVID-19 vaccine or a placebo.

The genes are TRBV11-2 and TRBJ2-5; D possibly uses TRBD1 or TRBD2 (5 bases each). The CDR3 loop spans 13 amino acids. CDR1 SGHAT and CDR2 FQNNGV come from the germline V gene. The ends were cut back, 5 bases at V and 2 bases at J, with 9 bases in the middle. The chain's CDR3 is CASSLGPQETQYF. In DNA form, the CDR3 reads TGTGCCAGCAGCCTGGGACCACAAGAGACCCAGTACTTC.

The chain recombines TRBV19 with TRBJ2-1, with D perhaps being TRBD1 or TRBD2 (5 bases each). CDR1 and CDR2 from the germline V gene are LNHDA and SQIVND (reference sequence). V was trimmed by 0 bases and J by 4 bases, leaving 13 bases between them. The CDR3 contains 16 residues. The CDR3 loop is CASSIEGRERYNEQFF. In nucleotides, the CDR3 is TGTGCCAGTAGTATAGAGGGCAGGGAGAGGTACAATGAGCAGTTCTTC.

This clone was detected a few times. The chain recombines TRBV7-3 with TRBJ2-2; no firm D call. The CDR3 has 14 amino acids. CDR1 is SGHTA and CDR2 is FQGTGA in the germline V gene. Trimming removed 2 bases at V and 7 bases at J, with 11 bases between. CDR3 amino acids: CASSLLRASGELFF. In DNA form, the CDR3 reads TGTGCCAGCAGCTTACTTCGGGCGAGCGGGGAGCTGTTTTTT.

The CDR3 reads CASSLGTGTNYGYTF. CDR3 bases: TGCGCCAGCAGCTTGGGGACAGGGACTAACTATGGCTACACCTTC. The chain combines TRBV5-1 with TRBJ1-2, with 8 nucleotides matching TRBD1. The length of the CDR3 is 15 residues. CDR1 is SGHRS and CDR2 is YFSETQ in the germline V gene. Trimming cost V 0 bases and J 0 bases; bases outside gene matches: 1. The entire variable domain, with the rest obtained from reference TRBV5-1 and TRBJ1-2, is as follows: KAGVTQTPRYLIKTRGQQVTLSCSPISGHRSVSWYQQTPGQGLQFLFEYFSETQRNKGNFPGRFSGRQFSNSRSEMNVSTLELGDSALYLCASSLGTGTNYGYTFGSGTRLTVV.

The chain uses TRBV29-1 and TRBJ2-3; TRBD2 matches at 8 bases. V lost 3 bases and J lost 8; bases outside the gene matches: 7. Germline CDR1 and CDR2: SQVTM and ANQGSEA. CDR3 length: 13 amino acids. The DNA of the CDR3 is TGCAGCGTTGAGGGACTAGACGGAGCTACGCAGTATTTT. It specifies CSVEGLDGATQYF.

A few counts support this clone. The CDR3: CASSYGRTGLIRQYF. The CDR3, as DNA: TGTGCCAGCAGTTACGGCCGGACAGGACTAATAAGGCAGTACTTC. The chain combines TRBV6-5 with TRBJ2-7; perhaps TRBD1 as D (7 bases). In germline, CDR1 is MNHEY, CDR2 SVGAGI. This CDR3 is built from 15 residues. V was clipped by 2 bases and J by 9 bases, with 20 bases between them.

Here the CDR3 DNA reads TGTGCCAGCAGCTTTAGCGACAGGGGGCAGGGCTACACCTTC. It is translated as CASSFSDRGQGYTF. The rearrangement uses TRBV7-9 and TRBJ1-2; the match to TRBD1 covers 10 bases. CDR1 SEHNR and CDR2 FQNEAQ come from the germline V gene (reference sequence). The ends lost 3 bases at V and 8 bases at J; junction bases unmatched: 6. The CDR3 totals 14 residues.

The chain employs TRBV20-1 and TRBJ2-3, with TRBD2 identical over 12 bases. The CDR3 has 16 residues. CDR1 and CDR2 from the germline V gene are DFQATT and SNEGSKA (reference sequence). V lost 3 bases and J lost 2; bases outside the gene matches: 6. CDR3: CSASLAGGRATDTQYF. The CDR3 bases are TGCAGTGCTAGTCTAGCGGGGGGGCGGGCCACAGATACGCAGTATTTT.

As DNA, the CDR3 is TGTGCCAGCAGCTCGGGACTAGCGGGGGGAGGGGGCCTTAGCACAGATACGCAGTATTTT. Its protein product is CASSSGLAGGGGLSTDTQYF. The chain employs TRBV5-4 and TRBJ2-3; 15 bases map to TRBD2. This CDR3 spans 20 amino acids. Germline CDR1 SGHNT, CDR2 YYREEE (reference sequence). J gave up 0 bases and V 3 bases, and 11 bases lay outside the gene matches.

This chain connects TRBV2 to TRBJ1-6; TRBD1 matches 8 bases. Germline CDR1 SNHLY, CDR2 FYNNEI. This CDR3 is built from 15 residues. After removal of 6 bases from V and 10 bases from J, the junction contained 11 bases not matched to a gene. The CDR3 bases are TGTGCCAGCAGGGATGGACGACAGGGGAAATCACCCCTCCACTTT. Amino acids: CASRDGRQGKSPLHF. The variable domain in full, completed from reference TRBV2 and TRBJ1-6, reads EPEVTQTPSHQVTQMGQEVILRCVPISNHLYFYWYRQILGQKVEFLVSFYNNEISEKSEIFDDQFSVERPDGSNFTLKIRSTKLEDSAMYFCASRDGRQGKSPLHFGNGTRLTVT.

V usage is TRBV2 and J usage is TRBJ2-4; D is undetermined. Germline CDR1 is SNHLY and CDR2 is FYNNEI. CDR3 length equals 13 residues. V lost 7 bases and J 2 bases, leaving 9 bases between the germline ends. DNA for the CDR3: TGTGCCAGCACTGGACGGTCCAAAAACATTCAGTACTTC. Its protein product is CASTGRSKNIQYF.

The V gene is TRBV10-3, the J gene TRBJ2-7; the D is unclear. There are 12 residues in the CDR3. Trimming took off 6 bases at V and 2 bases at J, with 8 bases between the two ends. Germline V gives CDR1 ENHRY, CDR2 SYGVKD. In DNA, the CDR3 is TGTGCCATCAGCCTAGAGCCCTACGAGCAGTACTTC. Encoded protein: CAISLEPYEQYF.

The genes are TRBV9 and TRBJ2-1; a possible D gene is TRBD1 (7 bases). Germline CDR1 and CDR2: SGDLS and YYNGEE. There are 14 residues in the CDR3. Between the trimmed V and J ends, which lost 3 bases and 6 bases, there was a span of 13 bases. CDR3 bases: TGTGCCAGCAGCGGACAGGGAGGCTTCAATGAGCAGTTCTTC. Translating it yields CASSGQGGFNEQFF.

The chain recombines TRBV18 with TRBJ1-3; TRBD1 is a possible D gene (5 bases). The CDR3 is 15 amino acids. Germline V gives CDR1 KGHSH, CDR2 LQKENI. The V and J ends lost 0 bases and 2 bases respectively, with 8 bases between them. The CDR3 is CASSPPRDAGNTIYF. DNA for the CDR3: TGTGCCAGCTCACCACCGCGGGACGCTGGAAACACCATATATTTT.

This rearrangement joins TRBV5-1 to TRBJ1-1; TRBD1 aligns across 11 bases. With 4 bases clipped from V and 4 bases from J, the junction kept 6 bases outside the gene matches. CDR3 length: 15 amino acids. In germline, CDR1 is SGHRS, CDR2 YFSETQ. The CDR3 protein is CASSPGGTGGTEAFF. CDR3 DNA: TGCGCCAGCAGCCCGGGAGGGACAGGGGGCACTGAAGCTTTCTTT. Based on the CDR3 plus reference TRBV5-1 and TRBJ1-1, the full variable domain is KAGVTQTPRYLIKTRGQQVTLSCSPISGHRSVSWYQQTPGQGLQFLFEYFSETQRNKGNFPGRFSGRQFSNSRSEMNVSTLELGDSALYLCASSPGGTGGTEAFFGQGTRLTVV.

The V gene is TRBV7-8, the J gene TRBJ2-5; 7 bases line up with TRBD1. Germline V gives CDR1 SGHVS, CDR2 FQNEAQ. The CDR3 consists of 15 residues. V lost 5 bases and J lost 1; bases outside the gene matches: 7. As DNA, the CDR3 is TGTGCCAGCAGCAACCGGGACAGACTCCAAGAGACCCAGTACTTC. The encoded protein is CASSNRDRLQETQYF.

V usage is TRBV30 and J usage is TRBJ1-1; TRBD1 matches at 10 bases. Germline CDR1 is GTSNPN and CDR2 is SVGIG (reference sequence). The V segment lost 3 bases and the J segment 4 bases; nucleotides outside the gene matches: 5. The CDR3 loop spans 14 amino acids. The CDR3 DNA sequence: TGTGCCTGGAGGGGACAGGGGTACGCCACTGAAGCTTTCTTT. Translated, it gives CAWRGQGYATEAFF.

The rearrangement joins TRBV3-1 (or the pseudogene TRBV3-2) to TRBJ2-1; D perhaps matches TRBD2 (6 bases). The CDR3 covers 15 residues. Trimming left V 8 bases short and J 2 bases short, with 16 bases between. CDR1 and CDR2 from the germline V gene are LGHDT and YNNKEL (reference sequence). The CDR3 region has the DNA TGTGCCAGCGGGGAGGAGGCTAGTCCCTACAATGAGCAGTTCTTC. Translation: CASGEEASPYNEQFF.

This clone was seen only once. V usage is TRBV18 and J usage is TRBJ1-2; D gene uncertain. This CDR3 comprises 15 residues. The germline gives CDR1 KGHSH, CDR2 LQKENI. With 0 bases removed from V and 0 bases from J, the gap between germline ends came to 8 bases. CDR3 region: CASSPPGGTNYGYTF. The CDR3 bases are TGTGCCAGCTCACCACCTGGAGGTACTAACTATGGCTACACCTTC.

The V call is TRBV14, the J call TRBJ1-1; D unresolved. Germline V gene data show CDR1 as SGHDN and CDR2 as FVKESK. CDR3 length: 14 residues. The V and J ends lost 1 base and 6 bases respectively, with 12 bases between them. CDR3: CASSQGAGPPEAFF. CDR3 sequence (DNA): TGTGCCAGCAGCCAAGGGGCGGGCCCCCCTGAAGCTTTCTTT.

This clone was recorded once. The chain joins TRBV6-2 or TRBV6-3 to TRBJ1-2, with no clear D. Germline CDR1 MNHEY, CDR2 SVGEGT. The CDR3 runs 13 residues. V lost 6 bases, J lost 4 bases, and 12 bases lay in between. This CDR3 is CASSSTGIYGYTF. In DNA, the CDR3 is TGTGCCAGCAGCTCAACGGGAATCTATGGCTACACCTTC.